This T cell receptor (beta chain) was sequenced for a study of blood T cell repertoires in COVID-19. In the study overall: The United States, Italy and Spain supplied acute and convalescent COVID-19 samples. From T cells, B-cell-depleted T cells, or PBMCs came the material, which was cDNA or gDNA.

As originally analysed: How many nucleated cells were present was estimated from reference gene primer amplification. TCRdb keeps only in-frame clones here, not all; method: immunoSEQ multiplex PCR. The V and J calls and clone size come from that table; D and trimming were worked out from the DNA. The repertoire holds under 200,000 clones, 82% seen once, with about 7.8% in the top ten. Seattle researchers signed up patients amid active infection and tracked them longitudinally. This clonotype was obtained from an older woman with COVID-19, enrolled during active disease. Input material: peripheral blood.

The CDR3 DNA reads TGTGCCAGCAGCTTCGGCCTAGCGGGAGTAGGGGATACGCAGTATTTT. It encodes CASSFGLAGVGDTQYF. The chain uses TRBV7-9 and TRBJ2-3; TRBD2 aligns across 10 bases. Trimming at V came to 3 bases and at J to 6 bases, leaving 9 bases not matched to a gene. CDR1 SEHNR and CDR2 FQNEAQ come from the germline V gene (reference sequence). The CDR3 spans 16 residues. Full variable domain (missing parts from reference TRBV7-9 and TRBJ2-3): DTGVSQNPRHKITKRGQNVTFRCDPISEHNRLYWYRQTLGQGPEFLTYFQNEAQLEKSRLLSDRFSAERPKGSFSTLEIQRTEQGDSAMYLCASSFGLAGVGDTQYFGPGTRLTVL.